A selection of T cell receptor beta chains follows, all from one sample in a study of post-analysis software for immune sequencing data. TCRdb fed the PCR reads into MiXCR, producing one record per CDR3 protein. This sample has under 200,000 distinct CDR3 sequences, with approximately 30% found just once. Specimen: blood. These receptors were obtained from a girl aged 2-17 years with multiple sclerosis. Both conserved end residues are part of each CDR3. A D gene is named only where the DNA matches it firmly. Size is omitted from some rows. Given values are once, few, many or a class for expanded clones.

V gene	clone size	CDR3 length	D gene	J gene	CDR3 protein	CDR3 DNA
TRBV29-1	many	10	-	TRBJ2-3	CSVGTDTQYF	TGCAGCGTTGGCACAGATACGCAGTATTTT
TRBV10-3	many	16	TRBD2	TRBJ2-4	CAIIAGGPLAGGIQYF	TGTGCCATCATAGCCGGCGGTCCCCTAGCGGGGGGTATTCAGTACTTC
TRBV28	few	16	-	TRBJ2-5	CASSPLAGWMQETQYF	TGTGCCAGCAGTCCACTGGCGGGATGGATGCAAGAGACCCAGTACTTC
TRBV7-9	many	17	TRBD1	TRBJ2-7	CASRNPTGQGDLYEQYF	TGTGCCAGCAGGAACCCGACCGGACAGGGGGACCTCTACGAGCAGTACTTC
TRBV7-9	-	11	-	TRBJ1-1	CASSMNTEAFF	TGTGCCAGCAGTATGAACACTGAAGCTTTCTTT
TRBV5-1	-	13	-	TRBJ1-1	CASSQTSNTEAFF	TGCGCCAGCAGCCAAACGTCGAACACTGAAGCTTTCTTT
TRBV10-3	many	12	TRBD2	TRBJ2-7	CAISAAGDEQYF	TGTGCCATCAGTGCAGCGGGAGACGAGCAGTACTTC
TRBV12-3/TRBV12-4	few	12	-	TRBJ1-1	CASKQGNTEAFF	TGTGCCAGTAAACAGGGGAACACTGAAGCTTTCTTT
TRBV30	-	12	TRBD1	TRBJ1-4	CAFGQGREKLFF	TGTGCCTTCGGACAGGGTCGTGAAAAACTGTTTTTT
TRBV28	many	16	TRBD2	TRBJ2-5	CASNNPTSGVQETQYF	TGTGCCAGCAATAACCCGACTAGCGGGGTACAAGAGACCCAGTACTTC
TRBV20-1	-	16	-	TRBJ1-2	CSARDPWGNTNYGYTF	TGCAGTGCTAGAGATCCATGGGGGAATACTAACTATGGCTACACCTTC
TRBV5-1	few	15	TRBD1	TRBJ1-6	CASSPTGGPNSPLHF	TGCGCCAGCAGCCCGACAGGGGGCCCCAATTCACCCCTCCACTTT
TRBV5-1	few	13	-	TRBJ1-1	CASSLAGKTEAFF	TGCGCCAGCAGCTTGGCAGGGAAAACTGAAGCTTTCTTT
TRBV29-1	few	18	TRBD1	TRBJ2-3	CSVSGQGGGAGEGDTQYF	TGCAGCGTCTCCGGACAGGGGGGGGGAGCGGGGGAAGGTGATACGCAGTATTTT
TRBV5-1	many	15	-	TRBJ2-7	CASSLVEGLGYEQYF	TGCGCCAGCAGCTTGGTAGAGGGACTGGGTTACGAGCAGTACTTC
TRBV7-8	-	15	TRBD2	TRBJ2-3	CANRPGEGSTDTQYF	TGTGCCAACAGGCCCGGGGAGGGGAGTACAGATACGCAGTATTTT
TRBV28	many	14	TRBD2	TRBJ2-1	CASTGASGNNEQFF	TGTGCCAGCACTGGGGCTAGCGGGAACAATGAGCAGTTCTTC
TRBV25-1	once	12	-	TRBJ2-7	CASSGDSHEQYF	TGTGCCAGCAGTGGTGACTCCCACGAGCAGTACTTC
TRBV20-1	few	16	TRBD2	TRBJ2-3	CSATKRAGGAADTQYF	TGCAGTGCTACTAAACGGGCGGGGGGCGCGGCAGATACGCAGTATTTT
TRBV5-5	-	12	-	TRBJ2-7	CASSPGFREQYF	TGTGCCAGCAGCCCCGGTTTTAGGGAGCAGTACTTC
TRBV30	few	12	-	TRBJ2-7	CAWGVFSYEQYF	TGTGCCTGGGGAGTCTTCTCCTACGAGCAGTACTTC
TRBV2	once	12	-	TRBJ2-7	CASSEMDYEQYF	TGTGCCAGCAGTGAGATGGACTACGAGCAGTACTTC
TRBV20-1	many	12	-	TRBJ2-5	CSARKKEETQYF	TGCAGTGCCAGGAAAAAGGAAGAGACCCAGTACTTC
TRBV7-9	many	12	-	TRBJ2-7	CASSFQRYEQYF	TGTGCCAGCAGCTTCCAGCGATACGAGCAGTACTTC
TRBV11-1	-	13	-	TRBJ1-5	CASSWSGNQPQHF	TGTGCCAGCAGCTGGTCCGGCAATCAGCCCCAGCATTTT
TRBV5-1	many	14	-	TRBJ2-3	CASSSRLGLDTQYF	TGCGCCAGCAGCTCCCGACTAGGTTTAGATACGCAGTATTTT
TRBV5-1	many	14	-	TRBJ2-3	CASSEGQVTDTQYF	TGCGCCAGCAGCGAGGGACAAGTCACAGATACGCAGTATTTT
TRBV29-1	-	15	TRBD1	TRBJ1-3	CSAGGDRASGNTIYF	TGCAGCGCTGGAGGGGACAGAGCCTCTGGAAACACCATATATTTT
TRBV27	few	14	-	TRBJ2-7	CASSRLYVSYEQYF	TGTGCCAGCAGTCGGCTGTACGTCTCCTACGAGCAGTACTTC
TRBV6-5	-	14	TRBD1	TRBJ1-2	CASSPTGTDYGYTF	TGTGCCAGCAGTCCTACCGGGACAGACTATGGCTACACCTTC
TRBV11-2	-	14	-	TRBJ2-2	CASSLASRAGELFF	TGTGCCAGCAGCTTAGCTTCCAGAGCCGGGGAGCTGTTTTTT
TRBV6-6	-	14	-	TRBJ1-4	CASSFDSTNEKLFF	TGTGCCAGCAGTTTTGACAGTACTAATGAAAAACTGTTTTTT
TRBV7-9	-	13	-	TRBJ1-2	CASSPGRLYGYTF	TGTGCCAGCAGCCCCGGCAGACTCTATGGCTACACCTTC
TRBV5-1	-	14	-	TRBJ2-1	CASSLNPVYNEQFF	TGCGCCAGCAGCTTAAACCCGGTCTACAATGAGCAGTTCTTC
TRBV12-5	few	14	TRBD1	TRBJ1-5	CASGLQAGGQPQHF	TGTGCTAGTGGCCTCCAGGCAGGGGGACAGCCCCAGCATTTT
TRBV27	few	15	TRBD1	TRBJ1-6	CASSQETGPRSPLHF	TGTGCCAGCAGCCAGGAGACAGGGCCGCGTTCACCCCTCCACTTT
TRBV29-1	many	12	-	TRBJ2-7	CSGRTASYEQYF	TGCAGCGGCCGGACAGCCTCCTACGAGCAGTACTTC
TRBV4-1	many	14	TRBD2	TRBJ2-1	CASSQEAGYNEQFF	TGCGCCAGCAGCCAAGAAGCGGGATACAATGAGCAGTTCTTC
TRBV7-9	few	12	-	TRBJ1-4	CARPSTAEKRFF	TGTGCCAGGCCTTCGACCGCTGAAAAACGGTTTTTT
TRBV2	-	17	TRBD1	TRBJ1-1	CASSGDRGRTMNTEAFF	TGTGCCAGCAGTGGCGACAGGGGCCGGACCATGAACACTGAAGCTTTCTTT
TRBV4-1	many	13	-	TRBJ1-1	CASSQDTGRATFF	TGCGCCAGCAGCCAAGATACCGGGCGGGCCACTTTCTTT
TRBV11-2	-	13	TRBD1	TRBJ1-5	CASSLEQGAPQHF	TGTGCCAGCAGCTTAGAGCAGGGGGCACCCCAGCATTTT
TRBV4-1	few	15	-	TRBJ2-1	CASSQDGDRYNEQFF	TGCGCCAGCAGCCAAGATGGAGACCGATACAATGAGCAGTTCTTC
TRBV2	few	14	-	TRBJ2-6	CASSRSAGANVLTF	TGTGCCAGCAGTCGGTCGGCTGGGGCCAACGTCCTGACTTTC
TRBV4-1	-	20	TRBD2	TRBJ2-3	CANSRTPGTSGRAGTDTQYF	TGCGCCAACAGCCGGACTCCCGGGACTAGCGGGAGGGCCGGCACAGATACGCAGTATTTT
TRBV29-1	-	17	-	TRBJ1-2	CSVEGRSGLSANYGYTF	TGCAGCGTTGAGGGCCGGTCCGGGCTATCGGCTAACTATGGCTACACCTTC
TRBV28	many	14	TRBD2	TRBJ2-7	CASSLWGGTYEQYF	TGTGCCAGCAGTTTATGGGGAGGGACCTACGAGCAGTACTTC
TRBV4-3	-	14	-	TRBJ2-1	CASSQRELRGEQFF	TGCGCCAGCAGCCAGAGGGAACTACGGGGTGAGCAGTTCTTC
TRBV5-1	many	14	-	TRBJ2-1	CASSYGADSNEQFF	TGCGCCAGCAGCTACGGCGCCGACAGCAATGAGCAGTTCTTC